This T cell receptor (beta chain) derives from a study of immune heterogeneity within non-small cell lung tumors. Study observations and caveats: There were identical dominant CDR3 beta clonotypes recurring across tumor sites within a patient, together with site-unique high-frequency clones. Clonotypes of T-cell receptor beta found at high frequency were largely distinct between individual patients.

Amplifying TCR beta CDR3 involved multiplex PCR carried out with 32 V and 13 J primers. TCRdb re-called the multiplex PCR reads through MiXCR, storing one row per CDR3 protein. Here the sample spans approximately 29,000 distinct CDR3 sequences, around 30% being singletons. The authors used about 540 ng of bulk tumor genomic DNA per sample as template. Surgery yielded several widely spaced biopsies per primary tumor. Each patient presented with untreated, newly diagnosed non-small cell lung cancer and received curative surgery. The CDR3 is 15 amino acids. Losses at the gene ends were 5 bases for V and 4 bases for J; bases not matched to a gene: 9. Germline values: CDR1 DFQATT, CDR2 SNEGSKA (reference sequence). Comments on this clonotype: Its antigen is still unknown.

This clonotype was sampled from a man aged 35 to 55 with non-small cell lung cancer. Sequenced sample: lung tumor tissue. The rearrangement links TRBV20-1 to TRBJ2-3; 10 bases line up with TRBD2. This CDR3 is CSAQGVSGRSDTQYF. Written as DNA, the CDR3 is TGCAGTGCTCAAGGAGTTAGCGGGAGGTCAGATACGCAGTATTTT.